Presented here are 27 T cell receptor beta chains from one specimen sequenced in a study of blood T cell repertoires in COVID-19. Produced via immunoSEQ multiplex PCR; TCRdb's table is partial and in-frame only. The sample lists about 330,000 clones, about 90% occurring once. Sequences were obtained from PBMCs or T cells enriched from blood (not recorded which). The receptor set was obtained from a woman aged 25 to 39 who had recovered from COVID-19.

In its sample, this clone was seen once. This CDR3 reads CASSLRGLYNTEAFF. The CDR3 nucleotides read TGTGCCAGCAGTTTAAGGGGTCTATATAACACTGAAGCTTTCTTT. The rearrangement links TRBV28 to TRBJ1-1, with D possibly TRBD1 on 5 matching bases. The V end was cut by 2 bases, the J end by 2 bases, with 12 bases between. Germline CDR1 reads MDHEN; CDR2 reads SYDVKM. This CDR3 contains 15 residues.

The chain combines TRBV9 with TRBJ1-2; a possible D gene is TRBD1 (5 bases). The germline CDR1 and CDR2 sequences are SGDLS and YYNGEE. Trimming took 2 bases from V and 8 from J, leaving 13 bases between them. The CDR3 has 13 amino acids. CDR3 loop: CASSVSQGGGYTF. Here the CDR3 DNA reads TGTGCCAGCAGCGTCAGTCAGGGAGGGGGCTACACCTTC.

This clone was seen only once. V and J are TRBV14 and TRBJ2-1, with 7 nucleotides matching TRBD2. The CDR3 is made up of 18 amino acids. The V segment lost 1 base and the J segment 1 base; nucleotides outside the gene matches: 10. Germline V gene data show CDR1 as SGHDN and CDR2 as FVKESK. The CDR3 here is CASSQVTGGGWSYNEQFF. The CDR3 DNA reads TGTGCCAGCAGCCAAGTTACGGGGGGAGGCTGGTCCTACAATGAGCAGTTCTTC. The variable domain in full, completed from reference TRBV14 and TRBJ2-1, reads EAGVTQFPSHSVIEKGQTVTLRCDPISGHDNLYWYRRVMGKEIKFLLHFVKESKQDESGMPNNRFLAERTGGTYSTLKVQPAELEDSGVYFCASSQVTGGGWSYNEQFFGPGTRLTVL.

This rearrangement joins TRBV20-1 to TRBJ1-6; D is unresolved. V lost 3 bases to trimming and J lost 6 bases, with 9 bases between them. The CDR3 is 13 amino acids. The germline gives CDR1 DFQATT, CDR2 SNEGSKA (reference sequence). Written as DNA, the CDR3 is TGCAGTGCTAGTCTGGGCCTTAATTCACCCCTCCACTTT. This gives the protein CSASLGLNSPLHF.

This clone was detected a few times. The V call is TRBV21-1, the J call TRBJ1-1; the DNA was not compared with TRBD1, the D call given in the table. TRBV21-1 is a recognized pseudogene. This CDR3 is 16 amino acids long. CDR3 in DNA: TGTGCCAGCAGCAAACGGAGGGGGCGCGAAAGCACTGAAGCTTTCTTT. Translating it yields CASSKRRGRESTEAFF.

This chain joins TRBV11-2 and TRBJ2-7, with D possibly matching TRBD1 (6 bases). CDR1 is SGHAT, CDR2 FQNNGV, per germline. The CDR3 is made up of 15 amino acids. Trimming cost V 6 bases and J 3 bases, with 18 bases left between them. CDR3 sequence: CASSSLGAQGYEQYF. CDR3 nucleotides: TGTGCCAGCAGTTCGTTGGGGGCGCAAGGCTACGAGCAGTACTTC.

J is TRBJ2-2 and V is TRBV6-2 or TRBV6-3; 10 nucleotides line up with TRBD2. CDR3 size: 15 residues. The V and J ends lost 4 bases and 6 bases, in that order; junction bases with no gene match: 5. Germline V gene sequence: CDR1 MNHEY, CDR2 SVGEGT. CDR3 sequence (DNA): TGTGCCAGCAGTTTCAGCGGGGGGGTAGCCGGGGAGCTGTTTTTT. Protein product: CASSFSGGVAGELFF.

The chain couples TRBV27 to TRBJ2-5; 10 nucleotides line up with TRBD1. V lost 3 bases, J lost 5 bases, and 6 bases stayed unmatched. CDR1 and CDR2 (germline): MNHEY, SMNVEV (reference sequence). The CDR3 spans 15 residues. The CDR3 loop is CASSLGQGLWETQYF. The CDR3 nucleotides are TGTGCCAGCAGTTTGGGACAGGGGCTCTGGGAGACCCAGTACTTC.

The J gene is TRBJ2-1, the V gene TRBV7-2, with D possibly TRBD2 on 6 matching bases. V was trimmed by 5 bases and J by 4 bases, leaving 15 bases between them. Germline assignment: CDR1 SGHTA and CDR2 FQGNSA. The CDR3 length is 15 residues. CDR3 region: CASSPSPLAYNEQFF. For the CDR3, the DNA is TGTGCCAGCAGCCCGAGCCCGCTAGCGTACAATGAGCAGTTCTTC.

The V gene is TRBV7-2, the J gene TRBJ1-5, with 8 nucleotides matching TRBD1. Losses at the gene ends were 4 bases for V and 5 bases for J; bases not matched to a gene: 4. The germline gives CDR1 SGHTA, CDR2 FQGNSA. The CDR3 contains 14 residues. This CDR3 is CASSSTGVDQPQHF. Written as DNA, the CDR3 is TGTGCCAGCAGCTCGACAGGGGTGGATCAGCCCCAGCATTTT. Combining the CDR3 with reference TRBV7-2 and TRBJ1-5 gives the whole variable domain GAGVSQSPSNKVTEKGKDVELRCDPISGHTALYWYRQSLGQGLEFLIYFQGNSAPDKSGLPSDRFSAERTGGSVSTLTIQRTQQEDSAVYLCASSSTGVDQPQHFGDGTRLSIL.

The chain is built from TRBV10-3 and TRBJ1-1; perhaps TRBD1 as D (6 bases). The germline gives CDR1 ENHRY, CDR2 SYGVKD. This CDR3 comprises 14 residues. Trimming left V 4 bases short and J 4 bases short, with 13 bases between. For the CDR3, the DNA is TGTGCCATCAGTGGGGATACAGGGAGCACTGAAGCTTTCTTT. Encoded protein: CAISGDTGSTEAFF.

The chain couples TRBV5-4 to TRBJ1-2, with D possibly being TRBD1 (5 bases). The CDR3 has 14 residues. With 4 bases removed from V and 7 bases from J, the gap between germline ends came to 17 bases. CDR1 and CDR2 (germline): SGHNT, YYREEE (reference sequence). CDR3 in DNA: TGTGCCAGCAGCCGCATCGGGGGATCACGTGGCTACACCTTC. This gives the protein CASSRIGGSRGYTF.

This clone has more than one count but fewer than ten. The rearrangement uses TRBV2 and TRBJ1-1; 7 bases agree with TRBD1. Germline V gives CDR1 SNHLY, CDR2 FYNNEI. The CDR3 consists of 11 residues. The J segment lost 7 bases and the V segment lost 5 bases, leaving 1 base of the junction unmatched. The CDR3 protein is CASSRQGEAFF. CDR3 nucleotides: TGTGCCAGCAGTAGACAGGGTGAAGCTTTCTTT.

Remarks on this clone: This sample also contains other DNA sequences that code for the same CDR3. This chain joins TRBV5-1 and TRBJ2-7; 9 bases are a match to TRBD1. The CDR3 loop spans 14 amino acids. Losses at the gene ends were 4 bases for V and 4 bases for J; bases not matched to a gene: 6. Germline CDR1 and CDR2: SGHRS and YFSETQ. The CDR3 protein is CASSPGTGIYEQYF. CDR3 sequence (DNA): TGCGCCAGCAGCCCCGGGACAGGGATATACGAGCAGTACTTC.

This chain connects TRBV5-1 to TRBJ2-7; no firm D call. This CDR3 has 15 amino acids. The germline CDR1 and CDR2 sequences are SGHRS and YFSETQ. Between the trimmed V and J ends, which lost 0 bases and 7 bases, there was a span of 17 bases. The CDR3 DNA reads TGCGCCAGCAGCTTGGACCAAACCCCTACTAAAGAGCAGTACTTC. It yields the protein CASSLDQTPTKEQYF.

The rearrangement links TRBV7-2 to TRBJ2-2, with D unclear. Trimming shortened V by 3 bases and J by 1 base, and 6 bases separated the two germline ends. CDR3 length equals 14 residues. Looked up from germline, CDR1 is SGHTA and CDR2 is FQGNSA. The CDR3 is CASSFDRNTGELFF. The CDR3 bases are TGTGCCAGCAGCTTCGATAGGAACACCGGGGAGCTGTTTTTT.

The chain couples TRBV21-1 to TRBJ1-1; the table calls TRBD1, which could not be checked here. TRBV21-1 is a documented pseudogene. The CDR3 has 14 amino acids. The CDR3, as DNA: TGTGCCAGCCCGAGACAGGGGGCGTACACTGAAGCTTTCTTT. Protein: CASPRQGAYTEAFF.

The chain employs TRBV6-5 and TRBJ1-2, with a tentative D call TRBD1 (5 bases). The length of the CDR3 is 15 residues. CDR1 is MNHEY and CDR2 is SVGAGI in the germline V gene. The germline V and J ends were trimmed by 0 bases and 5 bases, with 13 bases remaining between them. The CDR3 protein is CASSYSAGSPYGYTF. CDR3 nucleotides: TGTGCCAGCAGTTACTCGGCAGGGTCCCCTTATGGCTACACCTTC.

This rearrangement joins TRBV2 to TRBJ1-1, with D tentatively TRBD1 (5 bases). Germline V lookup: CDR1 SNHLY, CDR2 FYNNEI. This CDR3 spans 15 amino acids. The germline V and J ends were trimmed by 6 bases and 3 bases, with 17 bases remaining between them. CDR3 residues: CASSAEQGSDTEAFF. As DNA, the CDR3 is TGTGCCAGCAGCGCGGAGCAGGGATCGGACACTGAAGCTTTCTTT. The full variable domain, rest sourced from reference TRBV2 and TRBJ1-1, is EPEVTQTPSHQVTQMGQEVILRCVPISNHLYFYWYRQILGQKVEFLVSFYNNEISEKSEIFDDQFSVERPDGSNFTLKIRSTKLEDSAMYFCASSAEQGSDTEAFFGQGTRLTVV.

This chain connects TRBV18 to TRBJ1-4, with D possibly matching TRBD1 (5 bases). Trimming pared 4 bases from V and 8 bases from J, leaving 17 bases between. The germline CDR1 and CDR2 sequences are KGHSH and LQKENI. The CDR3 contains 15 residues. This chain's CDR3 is CASSLGLGEGEKLFF. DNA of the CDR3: TGTGCCAGCTCACTGGGGCTAGGGGAAGGCGAAAAACTGTTTTTT.

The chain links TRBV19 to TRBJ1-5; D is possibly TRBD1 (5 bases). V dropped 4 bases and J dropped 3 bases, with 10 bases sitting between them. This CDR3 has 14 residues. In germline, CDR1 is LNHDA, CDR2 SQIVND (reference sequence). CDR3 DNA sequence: TGTGCCAGTAGTAAGGCAGGGCACAATCAGCCCCAGCATTTT. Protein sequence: CASSKAGHNQPQHF.

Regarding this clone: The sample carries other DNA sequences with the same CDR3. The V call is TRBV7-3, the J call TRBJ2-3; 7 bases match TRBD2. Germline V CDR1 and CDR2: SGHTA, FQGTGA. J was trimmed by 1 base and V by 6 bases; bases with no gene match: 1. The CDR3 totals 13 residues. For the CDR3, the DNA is TGTGCCAGCAGTCGGGGGGGCACAGATACGCAGTATTTT. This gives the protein CASSRGGTDTQYF.

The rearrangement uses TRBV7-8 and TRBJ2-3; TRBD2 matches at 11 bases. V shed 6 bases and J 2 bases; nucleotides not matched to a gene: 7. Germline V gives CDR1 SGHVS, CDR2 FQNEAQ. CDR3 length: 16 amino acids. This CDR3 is CASSFIAGGVTDTQYF. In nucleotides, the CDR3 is TGTGCCAGCAGTTTTATAGCGGGGGGGGTCACAGATACGCAGTATTTT.

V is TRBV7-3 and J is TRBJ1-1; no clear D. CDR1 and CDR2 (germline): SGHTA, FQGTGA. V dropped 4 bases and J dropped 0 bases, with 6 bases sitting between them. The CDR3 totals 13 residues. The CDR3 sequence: CASSSHMNTEAFF. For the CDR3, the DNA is TGTGCCAGCAGCTCACATATGAACACTGAAGCTTTCTTT. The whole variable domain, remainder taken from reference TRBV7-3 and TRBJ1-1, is GAGVSQTPSNKVTEKGKYVELRCDPISGHTALYWYRQSLGQGPEFLIYFQGTGAADDSGLPNDRFFAVRPEGSVSTLKIQRTERGDSAVYLCASSSHMNTEAFFGQGTRLTVV.

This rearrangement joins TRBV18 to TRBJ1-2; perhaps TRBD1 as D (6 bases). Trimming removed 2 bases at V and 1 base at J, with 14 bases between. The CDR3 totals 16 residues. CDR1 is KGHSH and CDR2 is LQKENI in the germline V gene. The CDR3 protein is CASSPVIAGDNYGYTF. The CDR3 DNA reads TGTGCCAGCTCACCAGTAATCGCAGGGGATAACTATGGCTACACCTTC.

Written as DNA, the CDR3 is TGTGCCAGCTCACTGAACCGGGATTTTAATGAAAAACTGTTTTTT. This translates into CASSLNRDFNEKLFF. The chain links TRBV18 to TRBJ1-4, with D uncertain. The CDR3 has 15 residues. Germline V gives CDR1 KGHSH, CDR2 LQKENI. V was trimmed by 4 bases and J by 4 bases, leaving 13 bases between them. The variable domain in full, completed from reference TRBV18 and TRBJ1-4, reads NAGVMQNPRHLVRRRGQEARLRCSPMKGHSHVYWYRQLPEEGLKFMVYLQKENIIDESGMPKERFSAEFPKEGPSILRIQQVVRGDSAAYFCASSLNRDFNEKLFFGSGTQLSVL.

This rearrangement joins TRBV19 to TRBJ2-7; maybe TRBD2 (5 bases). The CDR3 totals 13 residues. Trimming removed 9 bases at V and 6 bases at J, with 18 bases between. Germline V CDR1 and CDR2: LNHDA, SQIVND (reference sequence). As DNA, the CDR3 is TGTGCCAGCGCGGGCCCCGGAGTCGGCGAGCAGTACTTC. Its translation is CASAGPGVGEQYF. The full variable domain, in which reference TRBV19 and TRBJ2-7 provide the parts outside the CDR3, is DGGITQSPKYLFRKEGQNVTLSCEQNLNHDAMYWYRQDPGQGLRLIYYSQIVNDFQKGDIAEGYSVSREKKESFPLTVTSAQKNPTAFYLCASAGPGVGEQYFGPGTRLTVT.